This is a list of T cell receptor beta chains from one sample in a study of T cell responses to AZD1222 COVID-19 vaccine. Using immunoSEQ multiplex PCR, the repertoire was profiled, and TCRdb retains in-frame clones only, with some absent. The sample has approximately 180,000 clones; just over 90% are singletons. Sequences were derived from peripheral blood, sampled on day 0 of AZD1222 vaccination. Receptors were obtained from an adult in good health. The CDR3 runs from the conserved cysteine through the conserved F or W. Size is omitted from some rows. Given values are once, few, many or a class for expanded clones.

V gene	clone size	CDR3 protein
TRBV21-1	NA	CASSTRETGIDPYEQYF
TRBV30	NA	CAWQGNVDQPQHF
TRBV2	NA	CASSKGTDTQYF
TRBV15	once	CATSRGQGVDGNTIYF
TRBV10-2	NA	CASKEGSNQPQHF
TRBV7-9	NA	CASSLDRGHGYTF
TRBV21-1	NA	CARQVAGVGKDTQYF
TRBV5-1	NA	CASSRPLAGGTDTQYF
TRBV2	once	CASTGTGLQPQHF
TRBV30	NA	CAWSPPSTGGNTIYF